This passage covers 26 T cell receptor beta chains from one sample sequenced in a study of T cells after yellow fever vaccination. MiXCR was run by TCRdb on the 5' RACE reads, yielding one entry per CDR3 protein. The table has about 250,000 distinct CDR3 sequences, 3.6% seen once. Material: PBMCs, obtained 15 days after the yellow fever booster vaccination. These TCRs come from a man in his late teens or twenties who received the YFV17D yellow fever vaccine.

This clonotype was counted only a few times. The V call is TRBV30, the J call TRBJ1-4; D not resolved. This CDR3 is built from 14 residues. V dropped 4 bases and J dropped 10 bases, with 19 bases sitting between them. The germline V gene has CDR1 GTSNPN and CDR2 SVGIG (reference sequence). CDR3 region: CAWNPGATAAKLFF. CDR3 bases: TGTGCCTGGAATCCAGGAGCCACGGCGGCAAAACTGTTTTTT.

This clonotype was found many times. J is TRBJ2-5 and V is TRBV18, with D possibly matching TRBD1 (6 bases). Trimming cost V 1 base and J 5 bases, with 14 bases left between them. CDR3 size: 15 residues. Germline V CDR1 and CDR2: KGHSH, LQKENI. The CDR3 coding sequence is TGTGCCAGCTCACCACGATCACAGGGTGCGGAGACCCAGTACTTC. Protein product: CASSPRSQGAETQYF.

This clonotype was picked up many times. V is TRBV18 and J is TRBJ2-2, with D possibly TRBD2 on 5 matching bases. Germline CDR1 reads KGHSH; CDR2 reads LQKENI. The V and J ends lost 3 bases and 3 bases respectively, with 8 bases between them. CDR3 length: 14 residues. In DNA form, the CDR3 reads TGTGCCAGCTCACCGGGGAGCGACACCGGGGAGCTGTTTTTT. It translates to CASSPGSDTGELFF.

This clonotype has ten or more counts. CDR3 residues: CASSLGWTGMNTEAFF. Here the CDR3 DNA reads TGCGCCAGCAGCTTGGGGTGGACAGGGATGAACACTGAAGCTTTCTTT. This chain connects TRBV5-1 to TRBJ1-1; TRBD1 agrees at 8 bases. The CDR3 is 16 amino acids. Per the germline V gene, CDR1 is SGHRS and CDR2 is YFSETQ. Trimming removed 0 bases from V and 0 bases from J; junction bases left unmatched: 4.

This clonotype was picked up many times. The chain employs TRBV5-1 and TRBJ2-5; tentatively, D is TRBD2 (6 bases). CDR1 and CDR2 from the germline V gene are SGHRS and YFSETQ. With 0 bases removed from V and 1 base from J, the gap between germline ends came to 10 bases. The CDR3 spans 15 residues. This CDR3 is CASSLAGTSQETQYF. The CDR3 nucleotides read TGCGCCAGCAGCTTGGCCGGGACTTCCCAAGAGACCCAGTACTTC.

Many counts were recorded for this clonotype. V usage is TRBV6-5 and J usage is TRBJ1-2, with no clear D. This CDR3 has 13 amino acids. CDR1 is MNHEY and CDR2 is SVGAGI in the germline V gene. V was pared by 3 bases and J by 4 bases, with 9 bases between. This CDR3 reads CASSYRVGYGYTF. CDR3 coding DNA: TGTGCCAGCAGTTATAGGGTGGGCTATGGCTACACCTTC.

This clonotype was found many times. The chain has TRBV30 and TRBJ2-7; perhaps TRBD1 as D (5 bases). V lost 0 bases, J lost 6 bases, and 18 bases lay in between. The length of the CDR3 is 15 residues. Germline CDR1 and CDR2: GTSNPN and SVGIG (reference sequence). CDR3 coding DNA: TGTGCCTGGAGTGTAGGGGCGACGGCCCTGGCCGAGCAGTACTTC. Protein product: CAWSVGATALAEQYF. The full variable domain, its missing parts supplied by reference TRBV30 and TRBJ2-7, is SQTIHQWPATLVQPVGSPLSLECTVEGTSNPNLYWYRQAAGRGLQLLFYSVGIGQISSEVPQNLSASRPQDRQFILSSKKLLLSDSGFYLCAWSVGATALAEQYFGPGTRLTVT.

This clonotype occurred many times. The chain carries TRBV7-2 and TRBJ2-5, with 8 bases lining up with TRBD1. CDR3 length equals 16 residues. V lost 5 bases, J lost 2 bases, and 10 bases stayed unmatched. CDR1 is SGHTA and CDR2 is FQGNSA in the germline V gene. CDR3 protein: CASSPDRDRMQETQYF. CDR3 nucleotides: TGTGCCAGCAGCCCGGATAGGGACAGGATGCAAGAGACCCAGTACTTC.

This clonotype was observed at least ten times. This rearrangement joins TRBV12-3 or TRBV12-4 to TRBJ1-6; D uncertain. Trimming stripped 8 bases from V and 6 bases from J, with 14 bases between. CDR3 length equals 14 residues. The CDR3 spells CASRDQAGNSPLHF. The CDR3 bases are TGTGCCAGCCGGGATCAGGCGGGTAATTCACCCCTCCACTTT.

This clonotype was observed many times. This sequence joins TRBV5-1 and TRBJ2-5; D ambiguous. The germline gives CDR1 SGHRS, CDR2 YFSETQ. This CDR3 region has 15 residues. The V and J ends lost 1 base and 3 bases respectively, with 13 bases between them. The CDR3 DNA sequence: TGCGCCAGCAGCTTGAGCCGGGCCACCAAAGAGACCCAGTACTTC. This translates into CASSLSRATKETQYF.

Ten or more counts support this clonotype. The V call is TRBV29-1, the J call TRBJ2-5; either TRBD1 or TRBD2 may fit D (5 bases each). The germline V gene has CDR1 SQVTM and CDR2 ANQGSEA. This CDR3 has 13 amino acids. The ends were cut back, 0 bases at V and 3 bases at J, with 8 bases in the middle. In DNA, the CDR3 is TGCAGCGTTGAAGAGGGGACGGAAGAGACCCAGTACTTC. Translated, it gives CSVEEGTEETQYF.

This clonotype occurred many times. The chain joins TRBV4-1 to TRBJ2-3; TRBD1 aligns across 8 bases. Trimming took 6 bases from V and 0 from J; bases not matched to a gene: 11. This CDR3 has 17 residues. In germline, CDR1 is MGHRA, CDR2 YSYEKL. The CDR3 DNA reads as TGCGCCAGCAGTCGAGGACAGGGCGGGGTAAGCACAGATACGCAGTATTTT. This encodes CASSRGQGGVSTDTQYF.

Ten or more counts support this clonotype. The rearrangement uses TRBV20-1 and TRBJ2-7, with D perhaps matching TRBD2 (5 bases). The CDR3 sequence is 13 residues long. V was shortened by 3 bases and J by 1 base, with 10 bases between the two germline ends. Germline CDR1 reads DFQATT; CDR2 reads SNEGSKA (reference sequence). CDR3 coding DNA: TGCAGTGCTAGGACCGGCGGGTCCTACGAGCAGTACGTC. Protein sequence: CSARTGGSYEQYV.

With respect to this clonotype: A single base separates this from a much larger clone, so it may be a read error. The chain is built from TRBV12-3 or TRBV12-4 and TRBJ2-3; either TRBD1 or TRBD2 may supply D (5 bases each). The CDR3 has 14 amino acids. Here the CDR3 reads CASSRDLPTYTQYF. CDR3 coding DNA: TGTGCCAGCAGTCGGGACCTACCCACATATACGCAGTATTTT.

This clonotype was observed at least ten times. This chain joins TRBV4-1 and TRBJ2-2; a possible D gene is TRBD1 (5 bases). Germline V gene lookup returns CDR1 MGHRA and CDR2 YSYEKL. V gave up 2 bases and J gave up 7 bases, with 8 bases separating them. The CDR3 runs to 13 residues. CDR3 in DNA: TGCGCCAGCAGCCAACTGGGGCACGGGGAGCTGTTTTTT. This translates into CASSQLGHGELFF.

This clonotype was seen at least ten times. The chain combines TRBV11-3 with TRBJ1-2, with D perhaps TRBD1 (5 bases). Germline V gives CDR1 SGHNT, CDR2 YENEEA. The CDR3 is 16 residues long. Trimming shortened V by 3 bases and J by 0 bases, and 14 bases separated the two germline ends. CDR3 nucleotides: TGTGCCAGCAGCTTCACCTTGACAGCTTCTAACTATGGCTACACCTTC. Translating gives CASSFTLTASNYGYTF.

This clonotype appeared many times. J is TRBJ2-2 and V is TRBV6-2 or TRBV6-3; D remains unclear. CDR1 MNHEY and CDR2 SVGEGT come from the germline V gene. This CDR3 has 15 amino acids. V was trimmed by 7 bases and J by 0 bases, leaving 12 bases between them. The CDR3 nucleotides read TGTGCCAGCACCATAGACGCGGCGAACACCGGGGAGCTGTTTTTT. Translation: CASTIDAANTGELFF.

There are many counts of this clonotype. The chain combines TRBV6-5 with TRBJ2-2, with D possibly being TRBD1 (5 bases). This CDR3 has 14 amino acids. Germline-derived CDR1 and CDR2 are MNHEY and SVGAGI. V was pared by 0 bases and J by 7 bases, with 9 bases between. The CDR3 sequence is CASSYSGAVGELFF. The CDR3 DNA reads TGTGCCAGCAGTTACTCTGGGGCTGTCGGGGAGCTGTTTTTT.

This clonotype came up many times. V usage is TRBV5-4 and J usage is TRBJ2-7, with a tentative D call TRBD2 (5 bases). Trimming shortened V by 0 bases and J by 5 bases, and 9 bases separated the two germline ends. The CDR3 spans 13 residues. The germline V gene has CDR1 SGHNT and CDR2 YYREEE (reference sequence). For the CDR3, the DNA is TGTGCCAGCAGCTTGGTTCTAGCCGACGAGCAGTACTTC. This sequence encodes CASSLVLADEQYF.

This clonotype occurred many times. This CDR3 reads CASSLNRLDNTGELFF. CDR3 coding DNA: TGTGCCAGCAGCTTGAACCGTCTAGATAACACCGGGGAGCTGTTTTTT. The chain combines TRBV7-2 with TRBJ2-2; D remains ambiguous. Trimming removed 3 bases at V and 2 bases at J, with 13 bases between. The CDR3 has 16 residues. Germline lookup yields CDR1 SGHTA and CDR2 FQGNSA.

This clonotype was seen many times. V gene TRBV7-2 combines with J gene TRBJ2-3; a possible D gene is TRBD2 (5 bases). CDR1 and CDR2 (germline): SGHTA, FQGNSA. The CDR3 covers 14 residues. The V and J ends lost 3 bases and 4 bases respectively, with 11 bases between them. This CDR3 reads CASSFEGFSDTQYF. CDR3 sequence (DNA): TGTGCCAGCAGCTTCGAGGGTTTCTCAGATACGCAGTATTTT.

This clonotype turned up a few times. For the CDR3, the DNA is TGTGCCAGCAGCCCATTAGTGTGGGGGGCTGGGGCCAACGTCCTGACTTTC. Protein: CASSPLVWGAGANVLTF. This sequence joins TRBV9 and TRBJ2-6, with D maybe TRBD2 (6 bases). The CDR3 sequence is 17 residues long. Germline V CDR1 and CDR2: SGDLS, YYNGEE. Trimming stripped 4 bases from V and 2 bases from J, with 16 bases between.

This clonotype showed up many times. The chain carries TRBV7-2 and TRBJ1-1; a possible D gene is TRBD1 (5 bases). CDR3 length: 13 amino acids. In germline, CDR1 is SGHTA, CDR2 FQGNSA. The V gene lost 3 bases and the J gene lost 4 bases, with 9 bases spanning the gap. CDR3 in DNA: TGTGCCAGCAGCTTTGACAGTCGCACTGAAGCTTTCTTT. Its protein product is CASSFDSRTEAFF.

The genes are TRBV5-1 and TRBJ1-1, with D perhaps TRBD1 (5 bases). Germline CDR1 reads SGHRS; CDR2 reads YFSETQ. Trimming took off 0 bases at V and 6 bases at J, with 15 bases between the two ends. This CDR3 contains 15 residues. CDR3 protein: CASSLASGTASEAFF. CDR3 bases: TGCGCCAGCAGCTTGGCCTCCGGGACGGCCTCTGAAGCTTTCTTT.

At least ten counts were recorded for this clonotype. This chain links TRBV7-9 with TRBJ1-1, with D possibly being TRBD1 (5 bases). Germline loops: CDR1 SEHNR, CDR2 FQNEAQ (reference sequence). The CDR3 covers 14 residues. Trimming stripped 1 base from V and 1 base from J, with 7 bases between. The CDR3 protein is CASSLDGANTEAFF. The CDR3 nucleotides read TGTGCCAGCAGCTTAGATGGGGCGAACACTGAAGCTTTCTTT.

In this sample, this clonotype turned up many times. The CDR3 bases are TGTGCCAGCAGTTTCGGGGGGGCCGCCGGGGAGCTGTTTTTT. Its protein is CASSFGGAAGELFF. The chain employs TRBV12-3 or TRBV12-4 and TRBJ2-2; 8 positions agree with TRBD2. The CDR3 extends over 14 amino acids. J was trimmed by 6 bases and V by 3 bases; bases with no gene match: 3.